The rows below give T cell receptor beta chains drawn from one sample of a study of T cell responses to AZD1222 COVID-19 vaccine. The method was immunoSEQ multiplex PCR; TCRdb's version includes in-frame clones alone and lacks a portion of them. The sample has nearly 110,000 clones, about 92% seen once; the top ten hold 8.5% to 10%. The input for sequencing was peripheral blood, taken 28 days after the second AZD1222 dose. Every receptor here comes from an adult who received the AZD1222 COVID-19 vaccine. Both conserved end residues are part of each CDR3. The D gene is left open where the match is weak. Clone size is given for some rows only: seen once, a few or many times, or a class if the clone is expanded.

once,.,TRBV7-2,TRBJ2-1,CASSFFVVWSSYNEQFF,TGTGCCAGCAGCTTTTTCGTCGTGTGGAGCTCCTACAATGAGCAGTTCTTC
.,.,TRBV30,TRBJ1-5,CAWSDVRRNQPQHF,TGTGCCTGGAGTGATGTCAGAAGGAATCAGCCCCAGCATTTT
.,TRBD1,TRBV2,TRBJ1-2,CASRGEGAQFNNGYTF,TGTGCCAGCAGGGGAGAGGGGGCGCAGTTTAACAATGGCTACACCTTC
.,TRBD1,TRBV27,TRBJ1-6,CASSLRPTAPLTGTGNYNSPLHF,TGTGCCAGCAGTTTACGACCAACCGCACCCTTGACCGGGACAGGGAATTATAATTCACCCCTCCACTTT
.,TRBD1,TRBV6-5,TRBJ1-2,CASHLDRAVYGYTF,TGTGCCAGCCACCTGGACAGGGCGGTCTATGGCTACACCTTC
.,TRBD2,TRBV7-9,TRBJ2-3,CASSSPGTSSGNTQYF,TGTGCCAGCAGCTCGCCCGGGACTAGCTCGGGGAATACGCAGTATTTT
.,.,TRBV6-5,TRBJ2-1,CASSYSSGPYNEQFF,TGTGCCAGCAGTTACTCGAGCGGCCCCTACAATGAGCAGTTCTTC
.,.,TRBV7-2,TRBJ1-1,CASRWTANTEAFF,TGTGCCAGCAGGTGGACGGCGAACACTGAAGCTTTCTTT
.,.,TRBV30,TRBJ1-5,CAWSEKGTVQHF,TGTGCCTGGAGCGAGAAAGGGACCGTCCAGCATTTT
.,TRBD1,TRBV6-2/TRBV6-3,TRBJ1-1,CASSELTGDTEAFF,TGTGCCAGCAGTGAGCTGACAGGGGACACTGAAGCTTTCTTT
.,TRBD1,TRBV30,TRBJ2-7,CAWLGPGQTTYEQYF,TGTGCCTGGTTGGGGCCGGGACAGACGACCTACGAGCAGTACTTC
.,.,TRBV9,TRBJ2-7,CASSVAGVWVDSYEQYF,TGTGCCAGCAGCGTAGCTGGTGTTTGGGTTGACTCCTACGAGCAGTACTTC
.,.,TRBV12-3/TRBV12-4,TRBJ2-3,CASSSGQNTQYF,TGTGCCAGCAGTTCAGGCCAAAATACGCAGTATTTT
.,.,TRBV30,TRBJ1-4,CAWSAAGEDEKLFF,TGTGCCTGGAGTGCCGCAGGGGAAGATGAAAAACTGTTTTTT
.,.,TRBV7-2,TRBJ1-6,CASSLAAGSYNSPLHF,TGTGCCAGCAGCTTGGCGGCGGGGTCCTATAATTCACCCCTCCACTTT
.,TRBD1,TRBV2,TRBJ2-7,CASSVQGDSAYEQYF,TGTGCCAGCAGTGTCCAGGGGGACAGTGCCTACGAGCAGTACTTC
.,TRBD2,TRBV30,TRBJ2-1,CAWSVGAGGSGEQFF,TGTGCCTGGAGTGTTGGAGCGGGAGGTTCTGGAGAGCAGTTCTTC
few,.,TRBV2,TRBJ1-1,CATTRDRTTGIEAFF,TGTGCCACCACAAGAGACAGGACTACAGGGATTGAAGCTTTCTTT
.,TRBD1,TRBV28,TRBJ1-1,CASSFVRGDTEAFF,TGTGCCAGCAGTTTTGTCAGGGGGGACACTGAAGCTTTCTTT
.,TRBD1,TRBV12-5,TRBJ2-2,CASGTGAGELFF,TGTGCTAGTGGGACAGGGGCCGGGGAGCTGTTTTTT
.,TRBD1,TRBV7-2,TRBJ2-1,CASSPDRADNEQFF,TGTGCCAGCAGCCCTGACAGGGCGGACAATGAGCAGTTCTTC
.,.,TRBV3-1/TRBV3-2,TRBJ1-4,CASSQVPNEKLFF,TGTGCCAGCAGCCAAGTGCCGAATGAAAAACTGTTTTTT
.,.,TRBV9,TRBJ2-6,CASSVVVGAGANVLTF,TGTGCCAGCAGCGTAGTAGTCGGGGCTGGGGCCAACGTCCTGACTTTC
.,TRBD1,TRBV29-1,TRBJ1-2,CSADREDFYGYTF,TGCAGCGCCGACAGGGAGGACTTCTATGGCTACACCTTC
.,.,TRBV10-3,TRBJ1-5,CAISDGRGINQPQHF,TGTGCCATCAGTGATGGCAGGGGAATAAATCAGCCCCAGCATTTT
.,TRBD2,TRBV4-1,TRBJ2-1,CASSQAKLAGRYNEQFF,TGCGCCAGCAGCCAGGCGAAACTAGCGGGACGATACAATGAGCAGTTCTTC
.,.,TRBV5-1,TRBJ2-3,CASSLEGRSTDTQYF,TGCGCCAGCAGCTTGGAGGGCAGAAGCACAGATACGCAGTATTTT
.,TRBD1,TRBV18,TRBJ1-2,CASSPPTGFYGYTF,TGTGCCAGCTCACCACCGACAGGGTTCTATGGCTACACCTTC
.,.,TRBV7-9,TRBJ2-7,CASSFQNYEQYF,TGTGCCAGCAGCTTTCAGAACTACGAGCAGTACTTC
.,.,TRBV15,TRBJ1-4,CATSRDLGRGNEKLFF,TGTGCCACCAGCAGAGATCTTGGCAGGGGTAATGAAAAACTGTTTTTT